The 23 T cell receptor beta chains given below trace back to one sample, sequenced in a study of blood T cell repertoires in COVID-19 (dated by TCRdb to the early 2020s). Library creation used the immunoSEQ multiplex PCR assay. In its TCRdb copy, this immuneACCESS table keeps in-frame sequences only and misses some clones. Where compared with another copy, unresolved V genes explain less than half of these, and the others have no known cause. The sample table contains thousands of clones; only one count was recorded for over 70% of them. The ten largest clones capture nearly 45% of the sample. Sequencing was carried out using peripheral blood. Receptor source: a human donor in a cohort sampled during active COVID-19.

The chain combines TRBV30 with TRBJ1-1; TRBD1 aligns across 8 bases. From germline, CDR1 is GTSNPN and CDR2 SVGIG (reference sequence). The CDR3 consists of 14 residues. Losses at the gene ends were 1 base for V and 6 bases for J; bases not matched to a gene: 7. CDR3: CAWSEETGDAEAFF. CDR3 DNA sequence: TGTGCCTGGAGTGAAGAGACAGGGGACGCTGAAGCTTTCTTT.

This clone was counted a few times. As DNA, the CDR3 is TGTGCCTGGAGTGGGGGGGACAGGGGGTCTCAGCCCCAGCATTTT. Its protein is CAWSGGDRGSQPQHF. J is TRBJ1-5 and V is TRBV30, with 11 positions matching TRBD1. This CDR3 contains 15 residues. Germline CDR1 is GTSNPN and CDR2 is SVGIG (reference sequence). V shed 1 base, J shed 6 bases, and the junction held 5 bases outside the gene matches.

V is TRBV3-1 (or the pseudogene TRBV3-2) and J is TRBJ1-1; D is unclear. The germline V gene has CDR1 LGHDT and CDR2 YNNKEL (reference sequence). The CDR3 runs to 15 residues. With 0 bases removed from V and 5 bases from J, the gap between germline ends came to 13 bases. The chain's CDR3 is CASSQERPGGTEAFF. DNA of the CDR3: TGTGCCAGCAGCCAAGAGAGGCCGGGAGGGACTGAAGCTTTCTTT.

The rearrangement uses TRBV5-5 and TRBJ2-1, with 10 positions matching TRBD1. Unmatched junction bases numbered 11, after V lost 4 bases and J lost 10 bases. Germline V gene sequence: CDR1 SGHKS, CDR2 YYEKEE (reference sequence). This CDR3 spans 15 amino acids. The CDR3 here is CASSAGQGDLTEQFF. CDR3 coding DNA: TGTGCCAGCAGCGCAGGACAGGGGGACCTCACCGAGCAGTTCTTC.

The chain employs TRBV7-3 and TRBJ1-2; 8 nucleotides line up with TRBD1. This CDR3 is 15 amino acids long. The junction had 13 bases not matched to a gene; V was cut back by 5 bases and J by 8 bases. CDR1 and CDR2 from the germline V gene are SGHTA and FQGTGA. Here the CDR3 reads CASSISPGQVGGYTF. The DNA of the CDR3 is TGTGCCAGCAGCATAAGCCCGGGACAGGTTGGAGGCTACACCTTC.

The chain employs TRBV20-1 and TRBJ1-5; possible D gene TRBD1, 5 bases. The CDR3 length is 17 residues. Germline V gene lookup returns CDR1 DFQATT and CDR2 SNEGSKA (reference sequence). Trimming took 3 bases from V and 1 from J, leaving 19 bases between them. In DNA, the CDR3 is TGCAGTGCTAGTGATGAAAGGGGACTGTGGAGCAATCAGCCCCAGCATTTT. This translates into CSASDERGLWSNQPQHF.

The genes are TRBV14 and TRBJ1-2; 8 bases agree with TRBD1. Germline CDR1 and CDR2: SGHDN and FVKESK. J was trimmed by 11 bases and V by 4 bases; bases with no gene match: 9. There are 13 residues in the CDR3. CDR3 sequence (DNA): TGTGCCAGCAGCCCTTATTCAGGGGGCGTATACACCTTC. It specifies CASSPYSGGVYTF.

The chain uses TRBV6-5 and TRBJ1-4; a possible D gene is TRBD1 (6 bases). This CDR3 comprises 16 residues. Trimming took off 4 bases at V and 0 bases at J, with 12 bases between the two ends. CDR1 is MNHEY, CDR2 SVGAGI, per germline. CDR3 nucleotide sequence: TGTGCCAGCAGTTCCGGGACACCCGCAACTAATGAAAAACTGTTTTTT. Its protein is CASSSGTPATNEKLFF.

The gene calls are TRBV5-5 and TRBJ2-5; TRBD1 matches at 10 bases. Trimming removed 5 bases from V and 5 bases from J; junction bases left unmatched: 9. CDR1 and CDR2 from the germline V gene are SGHKS and YYEKEE (reference sequence). This CDR3 spans 15 amino acids. DNA of the CDR3: TGTGCCAGCAGTTATGCCGGGACAGGGGAGGAGACCCAGTACTTC. The encoded protein is CASSYAGTGEETQYF.

The chain couples TRBV19 to TRBJ1-1; 9 bases are a match to TRBD1. CDR1 and CDR2 from the germline V gene are LNHDA and SQIVND (reference sequence). The CDR3 has 17 residues. Germline trimming cut 4 bases from V and 7 bases from J; bases unmatched to any gene: 16. CDR3 sequence reads: CASSNRGTGKSLGEAFF. The CDR3 region has the DNA TGTGCCAGTAGTAACCGGGGGACAGGGAAAAGTTTGGGTGAAGCTTTCTTT. The full variable domain, completed using reference TRBV19 and TRBJ1-1, is DGGITQSPKYLFRKEGQNVTLSCEQNLNHDAMYWYRQDPGQGLRLIYYSQIVNDFQKGDIAEGYSVSREKKESFPLTVTSAQKNPTAFYLCASSNRGTGKSLGEAFFGQGTRLTVV.

V usage is TRBV28 and J usage is TRBJ1-2; 7 bases map to TRBD1. From germline, CDR1 is MDHEN and CDR2 SYDVKM. The CDR3 runs 15 residues. The ends lost 2 bases at V and 4 bases at J; junction bases unmatched: 7. CDR3 region: CASSLPTGSAYGYTF. In DNA form, the CDR3 reads TGTGCCAGCAGTTTACCGACAGGGTCGGCCTATGGCTACACCTTC.

This clone occurred once. The chain recombines TRBV7-2 with TRBJ2-2; D gene unclear. V lost 8 bases to trimming and J lost 4 bases, with 8 bases between them. This CDR3 is 12 amino acids long. The germline V gene encodes CDR1 SGHTA and CDR2 FQGNSA. For the CDR3, the DNA is TGTGCCAGCGGCCGATCCACCGGGGAGCTGTTTTTT. Amino acids: CASGRSTGELFF.

The rearrangement links TRBV19 to TRBJ2-6; 7 nucleotides align to TRBD2. The CDR3 length is 16 residues. Trimming cost V 4 bases and J 1 base; bases outside gene matches: 4. The germline V gene has CDR1 LNHDA and CDR2 SQIVND (reference sequence). The CDR3 DNA reads as TGTGCCAGTAGTACGGGGGAGGGATCTGGGGCCAACGTCCTGACTTTC. Protein product: CASSTGEGSGANVLTF.

The gene calls are TRBV30 and TRBJ2-2; the D is unclear. The CDR3 consists of 11 residues. V dropped 5 bases and J dropped 3 bases, with 4 bases sitting between them. From germline, CDR1 is GTSNPN and CDR2 SVGIG (reference sequence). CDR3 nucleotides: TGTGCCTGGGAGGACACCGGGGAGCTGTTTTTT. Amino acid sequence: CAWEDTGELFF.

CDR3 in amino acids: CASSPGGSYNSPLHF. The DNA for the CDR3 is TGTGCCAGCAGTCCCGGGGGCTCCTATAATTCACCCCTCCACTTT. The chain couples TRBV2 to TRBJ1-6, with D perhaps matching TRBD1 (5 bases). Germline CDR1 is SNHLY and CDR2 is FYNNEI. The CDR3 loop spans 15 amino acids. The V end lost 5 bases, the J end lost 0 bases, and 8 bases lay between the germline ends.

The V call is TRBV7-8, the J call TRBJ1-1; D is perhaps TRBD1 (6 bases). The CDR3 runs 14 residues. Germline V CDR1 and CDR2: SGHVS, FQNEAQ. The V end lost 4 bases, the J end lost 8 bases, and 17 bases lay between the germline ends. CDR3 nucleotide sequence: TGTGCCAGCAGCTCCCAGGGGTCCCAGATAGAAGCTTTCTTT. The encoded protein is CASSSQGSQIEAFF.

The V and J genes are TRBV6-4 and TRBJ2-7, with D perhaps matching TRBD1 (6 bases). The germline V gene encodes CDR1 MRHNA and CDR2 SNTAGT. The CDR3 length is 16 residues. Trimming took off 6 bases at V and 0 bases at J, with 18 bases between the two ends. CDR3 loop: CASRPGQITSSYEQYV. The DNA for the CDR3 is TGTGCCAGCAGACCGGGACAAATAACTAGCTCCTACGAGCAGTACGTC.

This clone appeared a few times. The chain is built from TRBV18 and TRBJ1-6, with 7 bases aligning to TRBD1. Germline V lookup: CDR1 KGHSH, CDR2 LQKENI. After removal of 2 bases from V and 8 bases from J, the junction contained 6 bases not matched to a gene. The CDR3 runs to 15 residues. The CDR3 is CASSPEGDRHSPLHF. The CDR3 DNA follows: TGTGCCAGCTCACCAGAGGGGGACAGACATTCACCCCTCCACTTT.

The chain carries TRBV5-1 and TRBJ2-5, with D perhaps matching TRBD2 (5 bases). The ends were cut back, 6 bases at V and 5 bases at J, with 17 bases in the middle. The CDR3 runs to 14 residues. Looked up from germline, CDR1 is SGHRS and CDR2 is YFSETQ. The DNA of the CDR3 is TGCGCCAGCAAATCAACTCGGGAAGGGGAGACCCAGTACTTC. Protein product: CASKSTREGETQYF. Drawing the rest from reference TRBV5-1 and TRBJ2-5, the complete variable domain is KAGVTQTPRYLIKTRGQQVTLSCSPISGHRSVSWYQQTPGQGLQFLFEYFSETQRNKGNFPGRFSGRQFSNSRSEMNVSTLELGDSALYLCASKSTREGETQYFGPGTRLLVL.

This clone was observed a handful of times. The gene calls are TRBV5-6 and TRBJ2-1; D not resolved. The CDR3 consists of 14 residues. V was cut by 3 bases and J by 0 bases, with 7 bases left in between. Germline-derived CDR1 and CDR2 are SGHDT and YYEEEE. The CDR3 protein is CASSYRSSYNEQFF. The DNA of the CDR3 is TGTGCCAGCAGCTATCGGAGCTCCTACAATGAGCAGTTCTTC.

This rearrangement joins TRBV27 to TRBJ2-1; 7 positions match TRBD2. V lost 4 bases and J lost 8; bases outside the gene matches: 8. This CDR3 spans 14 amino acids. Germline V lookup: CDR1 MNHEY, CDR2 SMNVEV (reference sequence). The CDR3: CASSSGTTIHEQFF. The CDR3 coding sequence is TGTGCCAGCAGTTCTGGGACTACGATCCATGAGCAGTTCTTC.

The rearrangement joins TRBV19 to TRBJ2-1; D perhaps matches TRBD1 (6 bases). V lost 6 bases, J lost 1 base, and 13 bases lay in between. This CDR3 spans 15 amino acids. The germline V gene has CDR1 LNHDA and CDR2 SQIVND (reference sequence). CDR3 DNA sequence: TGTGCCAGTAGGACGGGACATCGATCCTACAATGAGCAGTTCTTC. Protein sequence: CASRTGHRSYNEQFF.

The rearrangement uses TRBV6-6 and TRBJ2-3; D remains ambiguous. The CDR3 length is 11 residues. From germline, CDR1 is MNHNY and CDR2 SVGAGI (reference sequence). The V end was cut by 8 bases, the J end by 8 bases, with 11 bases between. For the CDR3, the DNA is TGTGCCAGCTCCCAGACGGGTACGCAGTATTTT. Residues: CASSQTGTQYF.